The 9 T cell receptor beta chains listed next were all sequenced from one sample in a study of Graves' ophthalmopathy and Graves' hyperthyroidism. Using RNA transcripts, the TCR beta CDR3 regions were amplified. The first-round RT-PCR employed HTBI primers together with the Qiagen OneStep RT-PCR kit. A multiplex PCR was then performed as the second round. In TCRdb, the multiplex PCR reads were re-called with MiXCR into one record per CDR3 protein. In the table there are fewer than 600,000 distinct CDR3 sequences, around 15% of which are singletons. The source material was blood. These receptors were collected from a woman in her thirties with Graves' ophthalmopathy.

This clonotype was counted at least ten times. The chain links TRBV27 to TRBJ2-7; D tentatively fits TRBD1 or TRBD2 (5 bases each). In germline, CDR1 is MNHEY, CDR2 SMNVEV (reference sequence). The CDR3 runs to 15 residues. The ends were cut back, 3 bases at V and 4 bases at J, with 16 bases in the middle. CDR3 bases: TGTGCCAGCAGTTTCGATCCGGGACGGATTTACGAGCAGTACTTC. Translating gives CASSFDPGRIYEQYF.

This clonotype occurred many times. CDR3 in DNA: TGCGCCAGCAGTGATGGTGAGTGGATGAACACTGAAGCTTTCTTT. It yields the protein CASSDGEWMNTEAFF. V gene TRBV10-2 combines with J gene TRBJ1-1, with D unresolved. This CDR3 is 15 amino acids long. V shed 3 bases and J shed 0 bases, with 11 bases lying between them. CDR1 is WSHSY and CDR2 is SAAADI in the germline V gene.

This rearrangement joins TRBV15 to TRBJ2-5; 7 bases line up with TRBD1. The CDR3 has 15 residues. Trimming cost V 3 bases and J 4 bases; bases outside gene matches: 8. Germline V CDR1 and CDR2: LNHNV, YYDKDF (reference sequence). The CDR3: CATSRGPTGRETQYF. The CDR3 coding sequence is TGTGCCACCAGCAGGGGACCGACAGGGAGAGAGACCCAGTACTTC.

This clonotype was detected ten times or more. CDR3 sequence reads: CASSLKTGDQPQHF. CDR3 coding DNA: TGCGCCAGCAGCCTGAAGACAGGGGATCAGCCCCAGCATTTT. V usage is TRBV5-1 and J usage is TRBJ1-5; 8 nucleotides line up with TRBD1. The CDR3 runs to 14 residues. Germline CDR1 reads SGHRS; CDR2 reads YFSETQ. V shed 4 bases, J shed 5 bases, and the junction held 5 bases outside the gene matches.

Many counts were recorded for this clonotype. The V gene is TRBV6-1, the J gene TRBJ1-2; D might be TRBD1 (6 bases). Germline V lookup: CDR1 MNHNS, CDR2 SASEGT. Deletions cut 6 bases from V and 6 bases from J, with 14 bases between. This CDR3 comprises 13 residues. This CDR3 reads CASRAQGIHGYTF. The CDR3 DNA is TGTGCCAGCAGGGCACAGGGAATACATGGCTACACCTTC.

Many counts were recorded for this clonotype. The rearrangement joins TRBV28 to TRBJ2-5; tentatively, D is TRBD1 or TRBD2 (7 bases each). The CDR3 has 15 residues. Between the trimmed V and J ends, which lost 5 bases and 0 bases, there was a span of 13 bases. The germline V gene encodes CDR1 MDHEN and CDR2 SYDVKM. This CDR3 is CASSRQGGYQETQYF. In DNA, the CDR3 is TGTGCCAGCAGTCGCCAGGGGGGGTACCAAGAGACCCAGTACTTC.

The table lists this clonotype with a few counts. This chain joins TRBV14 and TRBJ2-6, with TRBD1 identical over 8 bases. CDR1 is SGHDN, CDR2 FVKESK, per germline. J gave up 3 bases and V 3 bases, and 1 base lay outside the gene matches. This CDR3 has 15 residues. The CDR3 here is CASSQTGVGANVLTF. The CDR3 DNA reads TGTGCCAGCAGCCAGACAGGGGTTGGGGCCAACGTCCTGACTTTC.

This clonotype has at least ten counts. The V call is TRBV6-1, the J call TRBJ1-2; D is unclear. Per germline, CDR1 MNHNS and CDR2 SASEGT. The CDR3 totals 15 residues. V gave up 1 base and J gave up 7 bases, with 16 bases separating them. CDR3 sequence: CASSEGTVYPRGYTF. The CDR3 DNA sequence: TGTGCCAGCAGTGAAGGCACGGTATATCCTCGTGGCTACACCTTC.

In its sample, this clonotype was seen many times. The J gene is TRBJ2-7, the V gene TRBV3-1; TRBD1 is a possible D gene (5 bases). Germline V gene lookup returns CDR1 LGHDT and CDR2 YNNKEL (reference sequence). V dropped 1 base and J dropped 7 bases, with 11 bases sitting between them. This CDR3 has 13 residues. In DNA form, the CDR3 reads TGTGCCAGCAGCCAAGTATCAGGGCTGGAGCAGTACTTC. This encodes CASSQVSGLEQYF.